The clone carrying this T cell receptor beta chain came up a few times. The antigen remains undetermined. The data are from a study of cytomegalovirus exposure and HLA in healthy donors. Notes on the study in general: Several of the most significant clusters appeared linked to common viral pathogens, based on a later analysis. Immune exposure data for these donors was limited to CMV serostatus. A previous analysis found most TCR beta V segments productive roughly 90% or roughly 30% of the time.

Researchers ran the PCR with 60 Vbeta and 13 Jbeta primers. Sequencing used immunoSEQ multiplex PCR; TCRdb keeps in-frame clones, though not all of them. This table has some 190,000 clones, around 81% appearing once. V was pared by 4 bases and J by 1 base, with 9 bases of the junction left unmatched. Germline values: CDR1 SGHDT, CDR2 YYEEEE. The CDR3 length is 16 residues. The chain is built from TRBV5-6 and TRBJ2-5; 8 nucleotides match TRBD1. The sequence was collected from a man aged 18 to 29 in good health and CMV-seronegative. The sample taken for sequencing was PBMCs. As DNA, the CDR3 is TGTGCCAGCAGCGCAACCGGGACAGGCTCCCAAGAGACCCAGTACTTC. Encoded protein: CASSATGTGSQETQYF.